This T cell receptor (beta chain) was sequenced during a study of post-analysis software for immune sequencing data. About the research overall: Clinical courses comprised relapsing-remitting, secondary progressive and progressive-relapsing multiple sclerosis.

The germline V gene encodes CDR1 LGHDT and CDR2 YNNKEL (reference sequence). The V gene end was trimmed by 3 bases and the J gene end by 7 bases; junction bases not matched to a gene: 15. The CDR3 contains 17 residues. Study observations and caveats: Strong co-clustering by F measure was seen for same-batch samples. Controls' normalized Chao1 diversity significantly exceeded that of multiple sclerosis patients. TRBV segments more frequent in patients than in controls numbered several and included TRBV5-6, TRBV5-1 and TRBV20-1.

Unique molecular identifiers tagged the TCR beta cDNA libraries. With about 0.95 to 11 million T cells as the source, 540,000 or so cDNA molecules resulted. TCRdb ran MiXCR on the PCR reads and lists one entry per CDR3 protein. The table includes about 540,000 distinct CDR3 sequences, under 40% detected once. Comments on this clonotype: What it binds is not known.

This clonotype was sampled from a girl aged 2-17 years with multiple sclerosis. Sequences were obtained from blood. The chain links TRBV3-1 to TRBJ1-2, with 9 positions matching TRBD1. CDR3 sequence (DNA): TGTGCCAGCAGCCACCCGAAACAGGGGGCGCGAACTGTTGGCTACACCTTC. Protein product: CASSHPKQGARTVGYTF.